These 30 T cell receptor beta chains originate from one sample sequenced in a study of T cells after posttransplantation cyclophosphamide. Assay: immunoSEQ multiplex PCR; the TCRdb copy retains only in-frame clones and omits some. The table records under 7,000 clones, approximately 90% of them present only once. Treatment was busulfan-fludarabine conditioning, a marrow graft, and cyclophosphamide on days +3 and +4. Specimen: PBMCs, collected about 1,500 days after allogeneic stem cell transplant with posttransplant cyclophosphamide. The receptors stem from a female patient aged 50-60 years who received an allogeneic stem cell transplant from a related donor, was CMV-positive, and had no GVHD. Some T cells may be supplied by the graft donor.

The rearrangement links TRBV6-1 to TRBJ2-5, with TRBD1 matching over 8 bases. Trimming took 4 bases from V and 5 from J; bases not matched to a gene: 6. Germline-derived CDR1 and CDR2 are MNHNS and SASEGT. The CDR3 totals 14 residues. The CDR3 sequence is CASSGQTGGETQYF. In DNA form, the CDR3 reads TGTGCCAGCAGTGGACAAACAGGGGGGGAGACCCAGTACTTC.

The chain links TRBV30 to TRBJ2-5, with 7 bases matching TRBD2. The junction had 11 bases not matched to a gene; V was cut back by 0 bases and J by 4 bases. CDR3 length: 16 amino acids. The germline V gene encodes CDR1 GTSNPN and CDR2 SVGIG (reference sequence). Here the CDR3 reads CAWSVLGGSSRETQYF. CDR3 DNA sequence: TGTGCCTGGAGTGTACTTGGCGGGAGTTCCCGAGAGACCCAGTACTTC. The complete variable domain, with remaining parts taken from reference TRBV30 and TRBJ2-5, reads SQTIHQWPATLVQPVGSPLSLECTVEGTSNPNLYWYRQAAGRGLQLLFYSVGIGQISSEVPQNLSASRPQDRQFILSSKKLLLSDSGFYLCAWSVLGGSSRETQYFGPGTRLLVL.

This chain links TRBV10-1 with TRBJ2-7, with D perhaps TRBD2 (7 bases). The germline CDR1 and CDR2 sequences are WNHNN and SYGVQD (reference sequence). V lost 11 bases and J 7 bases, leaving 18 bases between the germline ends. This CDR3 comprises 12 residues. CDR3 amino acids: CALRGAAYEQYF. The CDR3 DNA is TGCGCCCTCCGGGGGGCTGCGTATGAGCAGTACTTC.

This clone has only a few counts. V and J are TRBV7-8 and TRBJ2-3, with a weak D call TRBD2 (7 bases). Looked up from germline, CDR1 is SGHVS and CDR2 is FQNEAQ. The CDR3 runs 16 residues. The V and J ends lost 3 bases and 3 bases respectively, with 16 bases between them. CDR3: CASSFLAEGGTDTQYF. The CDR3, as DNA: TGTGCCAGCAGCTTTCTCGCGGAGGGGGGGACAGATACGCAGTATTTT.

V and J are TRBV7-6 and TRBJ2-7; D is possibly TRBD1 (6 bases). This CDR3 spans 15 amino acids. The V gene lost 5 bases and the J gene lost 0 bases, with 14 bases spanning the gap. Per the germline V gene, CDR1 is SGHVS and CDR2 is FNYEAQ. The CDR3 nucleotides read TGTGCCAGCAGCGAGAAGACAGGCAGCTCCTACGAGCAGTACTTC. It specifies CASSEKTGSSYEQYF. Full variable domain (rest looked up from reference TRBV7-6 and TRBJ2-7): GAGVSQSPRYKVTKRGQDVALRCDPISGHVSLYWYRQALGQGPEFLTYFNYEAQQDKSGLPNDRFSAERPEGSISTLTIQRTEQRDSAMYRCASSEKTGSSYEQYFGPGTRLTVT.

The rearrangement joins TRBV27 to TRBJ2-7, with unresolved D. CDR3 length: 13 residues. Trimming removed 3 bases at V and 4 bases at J, with 10 bases between. Germline V lookup: CDR1 MNHEY, CDR2 SMNVEV (reference sequence). DNA for the CDR3: TGTGCCAGCAGTTTCCAAGCTCCTTACGAGCAGTACTTC. It codes for CASSFQAPYEQYF.

The chain is built from TRBV5-1 and TRBJ1-1, with D possibly TRBD1 on 6 matching bases. Trimming removed 4 bases at V and 2 bases at J, with 12 bases between. The length of the CDR3 is 14 residues. CDR1 is SGHRS and CDR2 is YFSETQ in the germline V gene. CDR3 DNA sequence: TGCGCCAGCAGCAAGAGACAGGTAAACACTGAAGCTTTCTTT. It codes for CASSKRQVNTEAFF.

This sequence joins TRBV30 and TRBJ2-6; TRBD1 aligns across 7 bases. CDR3 length: 18 amino acids. The V and J ends lost 1 base and 2 bases, in that order; junction bases with no gene match: 11. CDR1 is GTSNPN, CDR2 SVGIG, per germline (reference sequence). For the CDR3, the DNA is TGTGCCTGGAGTGCGACAGGGAGAAGGTCTCCTGGGGCCAACGTCCTGACTTTC. Translated, it gives CAWSATGRRSPGANVLTF.

The gene calls are TRBV18 and TRBJ2-7, with D perhaps matching TRBD1 (6 bases). Germline V CDR1 and CDR2: KGHSH, LQKENI. This CDR3 has 15 residues. With 1 base removed from V and 5 bases from J, the gap between germline ends came to 15 bases. The CDR3 reads CASSPQQGVVNEQYF. CDR3 DNA: TGTGCCAGCTCACCACAACAGGGCGTAGTCAACGAGCAGTACTTC.

About this clone: Other DNA sequences in this specimen translate into the identical CDR3. V gene TRBV27 combines with J gene TRBJ2-3, with 10 bases matching TRBD2. Germline loops: CDR1 MNHEY, CDR2 SMNVEV (reference sequence). The CDR3 consists of 16 residues. V trimming: 6 bases; J trimming: 0 bases; junction bases outside the gene matches: 6. CDR3 amino acids: CASRPISGGSTDTQYF. CDR3 nucleotides: TGTGCCAGCAGGCCCATTAGCGGGGGGAGCACAGATACGCAGTATTTT.

The sample holds a few counts of this clone. The chain is built from TRBV5-4 and TRBJ2-5; D perhaps matches TRBD2 (6 bases). Per the germline V gene, CDR1 is SGHNT and CDR2 is YYREEE (reference sequence). With 0 bases removed from V and 5 bases from J, the gap between germline ends came to 14 bases. CDR3 length equals 15 residues. In DNA, the CDR3 is TGTGCCAGCAGCTTGGAACGGCGGGGATGGGAGACCCAGTACTTC. Its translation: CASSLERRGWETQYF.

A single count supports this clone. The genes are TRBV5-1 and TRBJ2-1; 9 bases are shared with TRBD1. V was pared by 4 bases and J by 0 bases, with 11 bases of the junction left unmatched. The CDR3 totals 18 residues. In germline, CDR1 is SGHRS, CDR2 YFSETQ. CDR3 nucleotide sequence: TGCGCCAGCAGCCAAGTCTCAGGGACAGGGATCTCCTACAATGAGCAGTTCTTC. This codes for CASSQVSGTGISYNEQFF.

This chain connects TRBV5-4 to TRBJ1-1, with a tentative D call TRBD1 (6 bases). Between the trimmed V and J ends, which lost 4 bases and 4 bases, there was a span of 14 bases. The germline gives CDR1 SGHNT, CDR2 YYREEE (reference sequence). The CDR3 contains 14 residues. The CDR3 sequence is CASSPTRGSTEAFF. The CDR3 DNA reads as TGTGCCAGCAGCCCCACCAGGGGTAGCACTGAAGCTTTCTTT.

V usage is TRBV7-3 and J usage is TRBJ2-3, with 7 bases lining up with TRBD2. V lost 5 bases and J lost 6; bases outside the gene matches: 17. The germline V gene has CDR1 SGHTA and CDR2 FQGTGA. CDR3 length: 17 residues. The CDR3 reads CASSAGAGRARGDTQYF. Here the CDR3 DNA reads TGTGCCAGCAGCGCCGGAGCGGGGAGGGCCCGAGGCGATACGCAGTATTTT.

The chain links TRBV29-1 to TRBJ2-1; the match to TRBD1 covers 8 bases. The CDR3 length is 15 residues. Germline V CDR1 and CDR2: SQVTM, ANQGSEA. Unmatched junction bases numbered 11, after V lost 1 base and J lost 9 bases. The CDR3 DNA follows: TGCAGCGTTGAAGGTGCGGGGACAGGAAGAAGTGAGCAGTTCTTC. Translated, it gives CSVEGAGTGRSEQFF.

The rearrangement joins TRBV13 to TRBJ2-3; D possibly corresponds to TRBD2 (5 bases). The germline V gene has CDR1 PRHDT and CDR2 FYEKMQ (reference sequence). V was clipped by 4 bases and J by 6 bases, with 14 bases between them. This CDR3 is 14 amino acids long. The CDR3, as DNA: TGTGCCAGCAGCTCCCGTCTAGCTCGGGATACGCAGTATTTT. This translates into CASSSRLARDTQYF.

Here the CDR3 DNA reads TGTGCCTGGAGTGTAAGTGGACACCGAGCAACTAATGAAAAACTGTTTTTT. Translating gives CAWSVSGHRATNEKLFF. The chain combines TRBV30 with TRBJ1-4; tentatively, D is TRBD1 (5 bases). The CDR3 loop spans 17 amino acids. Deletions cut 0 bases from V and 0 bases from J, with 14 bases between. CDR1 and CDR2 from the germline V gene are GTSNPN and SVGIG (reference sequence).

V and J are TRBV11-2 and TRBJ2-1; D remains ambiguous. The CDR3 covers 16 residues. Germline V gene data show CDR1 as SGHAT and CDR2 as FQNNGV. Trimming left V 4 bases short and J 0 bases short, with 13 bases between. The CDR3, as DNA: TGTGCCAGCAGCTCTAAACTCGTACGCTCCTACAATGAGCAGTTCTTC. The encoded protein is CASSSKLVRSYNEQFF.

V gene TRBV7-8 combines with J gene TRBJ2-3; 11 bases line up with TRBD2. Germline CDR1 SGHVS, CDR2 FQNEAQ. The CDR3 loop spans 17 amino acids. J was trimmed by 0 bases and V by 5 bases; bases with no gene match: 7. CDR3 coding DNA: TGTGCCAGCAGCGCGCGACTAGCGGGATCTAGCACAGATACGCAGTATTTT. Encoded protein: CASSARLAGSSTDTQYF.

The rearrangement links TRBV9 to TRBJ2-2; TRBD2 agrees at 10 bases. This CDR3 has 15 amino acids. Looked up from germline, CDR1 is SGDLS and CDR2 is YYNGEE. The J segment lost 8 bases and the V segment lost 0 bases, leaving 4 bases of the junction unmatched. The CDR3 coding sequence is TGTGCCAGCAGCGTAGTTCTAGCGGGAGAGGGGGAGCTGTTTTTT. It encodes CASSVVLAGEGELFF.

This chain uses TRBV5-6 with TRBJ2-7; D is unclear. Germline CDR1 reads SGHDT; CDR2 reads YYEEEE. The CDR3 covers 13 residues. The germline V and J ends were trimmed by 4 bases and 0 bases, with 8 bases remaining between them. The CDR3 region is CASSLGSSYEQYF. The CDR3 nucleotides read TGTGCCAGCAGCCTAGGCAGCTCCTACGAGCAGTACTTC.

Worth noting for this clone: The same CDR3 can be traced to other DNA sequences in this sample. The J gene is TRBJ2-7, the V gene TRBV28; TRBD1 matches at 9 bases. J was trimmed by 2 bases and V by 5 bases; bases with no gene match: 4. Germline-derived CDR1 and CDR2 are MDHEN and SYDVKM. This CDR3 is built from 14 residues. Here the CDR3 reads CASSPGQGPYEQYF. CDR3 nucleotides: TGTGCCAGCAGTCCAGGACAGGGGCCCTACGAGCAGTACTTC.

The J gene is TRBJ2-5, the V gene TRBV6-5; 9 nucleotides agree with TRBD1. Per germline, CDR1 MNHEY and CDR2 SVGAGI. The CDR3 has 15 amino acids. V lost 6 bases, J lost 5 bases, and 10 bases stayed unmatched. Here the CDR3 reads CASSPGTGSVETQYF. CDR3 in DNA: TGTGCCAGCAGCCCGGGGACAGGGTCGGTTGAGACCCAGTACTTC.

This clone is large (0.1 to 1%) by share. The chain links TRBV21-1 to TRBJ2-1; the D call of TRBD1 is as the table states it, not checked on the DNA. TRBV21-1 is termed a pseudogene. CDR3 length: 14 residues. The CDR3 DNA is TGTGCCAGCAGCAAGACAGGGAAATACAATGAGCAGTTCTTC. Residues: CASSKTGKYNEQFF.

The J gene is TRBJ2-3, the V gene TRBV13; 7 bases agree with TRBD2. V gave up 5 bases and J gave up 1 base; unmatched junction bases: 9. CDR1 is PRHDT, CDR2 FYEKMQ, per germline (reference sequence). This CDR3 is built from 16 residues. In DNA form, the CDR3 reads TGTGCCAGCAGCAATAGCGGGTGGTCGGGCACAGATACGCAGTATTTT. Translating gives CASSNSGWSGTDTQYF.

The CDR3, as DNA: TGTGCCAGCAGCTCAGCGGAGGCTAGCAGTCTCGGAGATACGCAGTATTTT. Its protein product is CASSSAEASSLGDTQYF. V usage is TRBV4-2 and J usage is TRBJ2-3, with D tentatively TRBD2 (5 bases). CDR3 length: 17 residues. CDR1 and CDR2 (germline): LGHNA, YNFKEQ. Trimming removed 5 bases at V and 5 bases at J, with 23 bases between.

The V and J genes are TRBV30 and TRBJ2-1; the D is unclear. The CDR3 extends over 16 amino acids. Between the trimmed V and J ends, which lost 4 bases and 4 bases, there was a span of 20 bases. CDR1 and CDR2 (germline): GTSNPN, SVGIG (reference sequence). CDR3 nucleotide sequence: TGTGCCTGGACTATATCCGGCCTCATAGCATACAATGAGCAGTTCTTC. It specifies CAWTISGLIAYNEQFF.

The genes are TRBV19 and TRBJ2-7; 10 nucleotides match TRBD1. This CDR3 has 14 amino acids. CDR1 and CDR2 from the germline V gene are LNHDA and SQIVND (reference sequence). V trimming: 4 bases; J trimming: 3 bases; junction bases outside the gene matches: 3. CDR3 amino acids: CASSKGQGYYEQYF. For the CDR3, the DNA is TGTGCCAGTAGTAAGGGACAGGGGTACTACGAGCAGTACTTC. The complete variable domain, with remaining parts taken from reference TRBV19 and TRBJ2-7, reads DGGITQSPKYLFRKEGQNVTLSCEQNLNHDAMYWYRQDPGQGLRLIYYSQIVNDFQKGDIAEGYSVSREKKESFPLTVTSAQKNPTAFYLCASSKGQGYYEQYFGPGTRLTVT.

The chain joins TRBV15 to TRBJ2-7; TRBD1 matches at 8 bases. With V trimmed by 1 base and J by 3 bases, 5 bases remained unmatched. The CDR3 contains 15 residues. Germline CDR1 and CDR2: LNHNV and YYDKDF (reference sequence). CDR3 sequence: CATSRGGQGSYEQYF. The CDR3 DNA is TGTGCCACCAGCAGAGGCGGACAGGGCAGCTACGAGCAGTACTTC.

This clone has only one observation. This sequence joins TRBV5-6 and TRBJ2-5; D is ambiguous. The CDR3 is 12 amino acids. Germline V lookup: CDR1 SGHDT, CDR2 YYEEEE. Trimming shortened V by 2 bases and J by 4 bases, and 6 bases separated the two germline ends. The CDR3 loop is CASSFGRETQYF. The CDR3 nucleotides read TGTGCCAGCAGCTTTGGGCGAGAGACCCAGTACTTC.